The rows below give T cell receptor beta chains drawn from one sample of a study of blood T cell repertoires in COVID-19. The assay was immunoSEQ multiplex PCR, and TCRdb's table has in-frame clones only and misses some. Of approximately 330,000 clones in the sample, 90% are singletons; the top ten hold under 1.1%. Source material: peripheral blood. These receptors were taken from a woman aged 35 to 49 with COVID-19, enrolled during active disease. Each CDR3 is given with its conserved first and last residue. Clone size is not always given. Where it is, it says once, few, many or a class for expanded clones.

V: TRBV2
size: .
J: TRBJ2-7
CDR3: CASRFPGQGPYEQYF

V: TRBV20-1
size: .
J: TRBJ2-7
CDR3: CSASAGTISYEQYF

V: TRBV10-3
size: .
J: TRBJ1-1
CDR3: CAISERVWNTEAFF

V: TRBV28
size: .
J: TRBJ2-1
CDR3: CASSLGGRPYNEQFF

V: TRBV18
size: once
J: TRBJ1-5
CDR3: CASSPTSSNQPQHF

V: TRBV4-3
size: .
J: TRBJ2-3
CDR3: CASSQDTGTDTQYF

V: TRBV28
size: few
J: TRBJ2-7
CDR3: CASSLREGARGFYEQYF

V: TRBV4-1
size: .
J: TRBJ1-2
CDR3: CASSQVYGNYGYTF

V: TRBV21-1
size: .
J: TRBJ1-1
CDR3: CASSKTFMGCRGAFF

V: TRBV5-1
size: .
J: TRBJ2-3
CDR3: CASSLQGLGTDTQYF

V: TRBV19
size: .
J: TRBJ1-3
CDR3: CASSIGSGNTIYF

V: TRBV6-5
size: .
J: TRBJ1-1
CDR3: CASSYLRENTEAFF

V: TRBV28
size: .
J: TRBJ2-5
CDR3: CASSLGGQETQYF

V: TRBV19
size: .
J: TRBJ2-7
CDR3: CASRILAGDYEQYF

V: TRBV5-1
size: once
J: TRBJ1-2
CDR3: CASSFSHPGQGADGYTF

V: TRBV28
size: .
J: TRBJ1-1
CDR3: CAGGDSSMNTEAFF

V: TRBV7-2
size: .
J: TRBJ2-7
CDR3: CASSLKTSGSSYEQYF

V: TRBV5-1
size: .
J: TRBJ2-7
CDR3: CASSSSGGAYEQYF

V: TRBV18
size: .
J: TRBJ1-1
CDR3: CASSPSQNTEAFF

V: TRBV28
size: .
J: TRBJ1-6
CDR3: CASSLPGQGAFKNSPLHF

V: TRBV18
size: .
J: TRBJ2-1
CDR3: CASSPLTGTGSSSYNEQFF

V: TRBV28
size: .
J: TRBJ2-5
CDR3: CASSLGRQTQYF

V: TRBV6-2/TRBV6-3
size: .
J: TRBJ2-3
CDR3: CASSLRRGSTDTQYF

V: TRBV28
size: once
J: TRBJ2-2
CDR3: CASSPTGTSITGELFF

V: TRBV4-3
size: .
J: TRBJ1-2
CDR3: CASSQDSPVFNGYTF

V: TRBV29-1
size: .
J: TRBJ2-3
CDR3: CSVSGLAGGPGTDTQYF

V: TRBV10-1
size: .
J: TRBJ1-2
CDR3: CASGKTGRYGYTF

V: TRBV3-1/TRBV3-2
size: once
J: TRBJ1-1
CDR3: CASSPHLGRRTPAGGTEAFF

V: TRBV28
size: .
J: TRBJ1-5
CDR3: CASSLRQGSFQPQHF

V: TRBV6-5
size: .
J: TRBJ2-1
CDR3: CALTGGRSYNEQFF

V: TRBV28
size: .
J: TRBJ1-2
CDR3: CASSPGALGYTF

V: TRBV5-4
size: .
J: TRBJ2-7
CDR3: CASSFAGNYEQYF

V: TRBV7-2
size: .
J: TRBJ2-4
CDR3: CASNVAGAIAKNIQYF

V: TRBV4-3
size: .
J: TRBJ1-2
CDR3: CASSHHLLTGTGGAYGYTF

V: TRBV28
size: .
J: TRBJ2-3
CDR3: CASSSGMIASSTDTQYF

V: TRBV28
size: .
J: TRBJ1-2
CDR3: CASSFGHPNGYTF

V: TRBV24-1
size: .
J: TRBJ2-3
CDR3: CATSASGGATDTQYF

V: TRBV25-1
size: .
J: TRBJ1-4
CDR3: CASSDRGQPNEKLFF

V: TRBV7-9
size: .
J: TRBJ1-1
CDR3: CASSLSQGVRNTEAFF

V: TRBV7-6
size: once
J: TRBJ2-1
CDR3: CASSLPGKNYNEQFF

V: TRBV19
size: .
J: TRBJ1-5
CDR3: CASSDRANQPQHF

V: TRBV6-5
size: .
J: TRBJ2-7
CDR3: CASSYLRLAGTEQYF

V: TRBV9
size: .
J: TRBJ1-2
CDR3: CASSEDSGPYGYTF

V: TRBV11-2
size: .
J: TRBJ1-1
CDR3: CASSLTASNTEAFF

V: TRBV3-1/TRBV3-2
size: .
J: TRBJ2-2
CDR3: CASSQAGGRGELFF

V: TRBV5-6
size: .
J: TRBJ2-7
CDR3: CASSLRVGQGFPYEQYF

V: TRBV19
size: .
J: TRBJ1-5
CDR3: CASRPEFRSNQPQHF

V: TRBV24-1
size: once
J: TRBJ1-5
CDR3: CATSQAVEPQHF

V: TRBV5-1
size: .
J: TRBJ2-3
CDR3: CASVRDRAGDTQYF

V: TRBV7-2
size: .
J: TRBJ1-5
CDR3: CASSLGGRSNQPQHF

V: TRBV12-3/TRBV12-4
size: .
J: TRBJ1-2
CDR3: CASSLSGSRGYTF

V: TRBV30
size: .
J: TRBJ2-1
CDR3: CASHSSGNEQFF

V: TRBV3-1/TRBV3-2
size: once
J: TRBJ1-1
CDR3: CASSSDRGHTEAFF

V: TRBV12-5
size: .
J: TRBJ1-5
CDR3: CASGLVVPDSKNQPQHF

V: TRBV3-1/TRBV3-2
size: .
J: TRBJ1-1
CDR3: CASSLGSVDTEAFF

V: TRBV28
size: .
J: TRBJ2-3
CDR3: CASTNYRGPTDTQYF

V: TRBV29-1
size: .
J: TRBJ2-5
CDR3: CSVGGTGQETQYF

V: TRBV9
size: .
J: TRBJ2-2
CDR3: CASSVSSGTQTGELFF

V: TRBV29-1
size: .
J: TRBJ1-1
CDR3: CSVAGGGGTEAFF

V: TRBV4-2
size: .
J: TRBJ2-7
CDR3: CASSTPGQGSEQYF